This T cell receptor beta chain comes out of a study of beta chain features in type 1 diabetes. Trimming removed 5 bases from V and 0 bases from J, with 14 bases in between. CDR3 length equals 16 residues. Germline lookup yields CDR1 SGHAT and CDR2 FQNNGV. The investigators reverse transcribed all of the isolated RNA, so they sequenced expressed TCRB transcripts. Some clones are missing from TCRdb's copy, which holds only in-frame ones; the method was immunoSEQ multiplex PCR. Altogether a few hundred thousand clones are present, roughly 30% being singletons, with the ten largest covering 4%. Sorting that relied on CD45RO/CCR7/CD25/CD127/CD95/CD27 yielded CD4+ naive, central memory, regulatory and stem cell-like memory cells. General study points: When VDJ junctions were examined, type 1 diabetes patients showed fewer insertions and more deletions. Relative to healthy donors, patients appeared to have naive, central memory and Treg TCRB repertoires that were more similar.

Comments on this clone: Its antigen is unidentified.

This TCR derives from a man aged 25 to 45 in good health. The V and J genes are TRBV11-2 and TRBJ2-1; tentatively, D is TRBD2 (6 bases). The specimen sequenced was central memory CD4+ T cells from blood. The DNA of the CDR3 is TGTGCCAGCAGCACCCGAGCGGGCCTCTCCTACAATGAGCAGTTCTTC. It yields the protein CASSTRAGLSYNEQFF.